One and the same sample provided the 25 T cell receptor beta chains below, sequenced in a study of PD-1 blockade in mismatch repair-deficient tumors. The method was immunoSEQ multiplex PCR; TCRdb's version includes in-frame clones alone and lacks a portion of them. This sample yields 100,000 to 150,000 clones, of which approximately 86% are seen a single time; roughly 13% belongs to the top ten. Sequences were derived from peripheral blood, sampled 44 weeks after starting pembrolizumab. These receptor sequences come from an adult with mismatch repair-deficient cancer.

This clone has a single count. The rearrangement uses TRBV4-1 and TRBJ2-7, with 9 bases matching TRBD1. The CDR3 is 14 amino acids. CDR1 is MGHRA, CDR2 YSYEKL, per germline. V dropped 4 bases and J dropped 2; count of bases not matched to a gene: 3. This CDR3 reads CASSPWDRAYEQYF. CDR3 in DNA: TGCGCCAGCAGCCCCTGGGACAGGGCCTACGAGCAGTACTTC.

This chain connects TRBV5-1 to TRBJ2-1, with 8 bases fitting TRBD2. This CDR3 contains 14 residues. From germline, CDR1 is SGHRS and CDR2 YFSETQ. Trimming took 2 bases from V and 10 from J; bases not matched to a gene: 8. CDR3 nucleotides: TGCGCCAGCAGCTTCCTGGCGGGAGGTTACGAGCAGTTCTTC. Protein product: CASSFLAGGYEQFF.

This chain uses TRBV15 with TRBJ1-4, with D possibly matching TRBD1 (6 bases). From germline, CDR1 is LNHNV and CDR2 YYDKDF (reference sequence). V was pared by 1 base and J by 5 bases, with 14 bases between. The CDR3 runs to 16 residues. Here the CDR3 reads CATSRVLDRTNEKLFF. As DNA, the CDR3 is TGTGCCACCAGCAGAGTCTTGGACAGAACAAATGAAAAACTGTTTTTT.

This clone was observed once. The rearrangement links TRBV5-6 to TRBJ2-7, with 13 nucleotides matching TRBD2. Germline V lookup: CDR1 SGHDT, CDR2 YYEEEE. This CDR3 has 17 residues. Trimming took 0 bases from V and 7 from J; bases not matched to a gene: 10. The CDR3 DNA is TGTGCCAGCAGCTTGGATGGACTAGCGGGAGCTGTAGAAGAGCAGTACTTC. Amino acid sequence: CASSLDGLAGAVEEQYF.

The chain uses TRBV27 and TRBJ2-1; the D gene is possibly TRBD2 (6 bases). The V end was cut by 2 bases, the J end by 4 bases, with 15 bases between. Germline CDR1 is MNHEY and CDR2 is SMNVEV (reference sequence). The CDR3 spans 16 residues. CDR3 sequence: CASSLLRLADYNEQFF. The CDR3 DNA follows: TGTGCCAGCAGTTTACTGCGATTAGCGGATTACAATGAGCAGTTCTTC.

This clone was detected once. The chain combines TRBV14 with TRBJ1-4, with 8 nucleotides matching TRBD1. Per germline, CDR1 SGHDN and CDR2 FVKESK. The CDR3 spans 16 residues. V dropped 4 bases and J dropped 1; count of bases not matched to a gene: 5. The CDR3 is CASSRGQGGTNEKLFF. DNA of the CDR3: TGTGCCAGCAGCCGCGGACAGGGTGGAACTAATGAAAAACTGTTTTTT.

The J gene is TRBJ2-1, the V gene TRBV19, with D possibly being TRBD1 (6 bases). This CDR3 spans 14 amino acids. Germline CDR1 and CDR2: LNHDA and SQIVND (reference sequence). The V end lost 3 bases, the J end lost 1 base, and 7 bases lay between the germline ends. The CDR3 here is CASSIRGSYNEQFF. DNA of the CDR3: TGTGCCAGTAGTATCAGGGGATCCTACAATGAGCAGTTCTTC.

The chain uses TRBV11-3 and TRBJ2-2; D assignment may be TRBD1 or TRBD2 (5 bases each). Trimming left V 1 base short and J 6 bases short, with 18 bases between. The CDR3 length is 17 residues. Germline V gene lookup returns CDR1 SGHNT and CDR2 YENEEA. CDR3: CASSLGRSVARAGELFF. CDR3 nucleotide sequence: TGTGCCAGCAGCTTAGGGAGGTCGGTAGCCAGGGCCGGGGAGCTGTTTTTT.

The chain is built from TRBV6-5 and TRBJ2-7, with D possibly being TRBD1 (5 bases). The ends were cut back, 0 bases at V and 2 bases at J, with 11 bases in the middle. The CDR3 loop spans 15 amino acids. Germline-derived CDR1 and CDR2 are MNHEY and SVGAGI. The CDR3 reads CASSYSPAQAYEQYF. The CDR3 coding sequence is TGTGCCAGCAGTTACTCCCCCGCACAGGCCTACGAGCAGTACTTC.

The chain links TRBV5-5 to TRBJ2-1; no clear D gene. This CDR3 has 15 residues. Germline assignment: CDR1 SGHKS and CDR2 YYEKEE (reference sequence). V was clipped by 1 base and J by 0 bases, with 8 bases between them. CDR3 sequence: CASSLSPNSYNEQFF. The CDR3 DNA reads as TGTGCCAGCAGCTTGTCGCCGAACTCCTACAATGAGCAGTTCTTC.

The chain has TRBV11-2 and TRBJ1-1; 9 nucleotides match TRBD1. Germline-derived CDR1 and CDR2 are SGHAT and FQNNGV. This CDR3 comprises 14 residues. The V gene end was trimmed by 5 bases and the J gene end by 5 bases; junction bases not matched to a gene: 6. The CDR3 loop reads CASSATTGGTEAFF. In DNA form, the CDR3 reads TGTGCCAGCAGCGCGACGACAGGGGGGACTGAAGCTTTCTTT.

Turning to this clone: One base separates it from a far larger clone, so it is likely a read error. The J gene is TRBJ2-3, the V gene TRBV5-6; weak D call: TRBD2 (5 bases). V lost 4 bases, J lost 0 bases, and 15 bases lay in between. The length of the CDR3 is 16 residues. CDR1 and CDR2 from the germline V gene are SGHDT and YYEEEE. Here the CDR3 reads CASSRGVDSSTDTQYF. The CDR3 nucleotides are TGTGCCAGCAGCCGGGGAGTAGACTCTAGCACAGATACGCAGTATTTT.

The chain combines TRBV4-1 with TRBJ2-3; D is unclear. This CDR3 comprises 14 residues. Between the trimmed V and J ends, which lost 1 base and 2 bases, there was a span of 7 bases. Germline values: CDR1 MGHRA, CDR2 YSYEKL. The CDR3 reads CASSQGGVTDTQYF. Written as DNA, the CDR3 is TGCGCCAGCAGCCAAGGAGGAGTCACAGATACGCAGTATTTT.

The V and J genes are TRBV4-1 and TRBJ1-5; no clear D gene. The CDR3 is 15 residues long. Trimming stripped 1 base from V and 2 bases from J, with 9 bases between. Per the germline V gene, CDR1 is MGHRA and CDR2 is YSYEKL. The DNA for the CDR3 is TGCGCCAGCAGCCAAGTGATCGGGGGCAATCAGCCCCAGCATTTT. It is translated as CASSQVIGGNQPQHF.

The gene calls are TRBV10-3 and TRBJ1-2, with D tentatively TRBD1 (6 bases). CDR3 length: 15 amino acids. From germline, CDR1 is ENHRY and CDR2 SYGVKD. V was clipped by 3 bases and J by 6 bases, with 17 bases between them. CDR3 coding DNA: TGTGCCATCAGTGAAAGGGGGAGGGTGGATCATGGCTACACCTTC. It yields the protein CAISERGRVDHGYTF.

The chain carries TRBV2 and TRBJ2-7; D not certain. The V end was cut by 5 bases, the J end by 3 bases, with 8 bases between. The CDR3 extends over 12 amino acids. The germline CDR1 and CDR2 sequences are SNHLY and FYNNEI. This CDR3 reads CASSIRVYEQYF. The CDR3 nucleotides are TGTGCCAGCAGTATACGGGTCTACGAGCAGTACTTC.

The V gene is TRBV29-1, the J gene TRBJ1-1; 10 bases align to TRBD1. Trimming cost V 3 bases and J 5 bases; bases outside gene matches: 6. The CDR3 covers 14 residues. Per germline, CDR1 SQVTM and CDR2 ANQGSEA. DNA for the CDR3: TGCAGCGTTGAGAGGACAGGGGGATGGACTGAAGCTTTCTTT. This encodes CSVERTGGWTEAFF.

This clone was counted only a few times. The DNA for the CDR3 is TGTGCCAGCAGCTTGGGGGAGGAATGGCAGCCCCAGCATTTT. Protein: CASSLGEEWQPQHF. The rearrangement links TRBV5-5 to TRBJ1-5; D is uncertain. This CDR3 has 14 amino acids. V lost 0 bases and J lost 7, with 11 bases in between. Per the germline V gene, CDR1 is SGHKS and CDR2 is YYEKEE (reference sequence).

The V and J genes are TRBV5-1 and TRBJ2-1, with no clear D. The germline V and J ends were trimmed by 4 bases and 10 bases, with 21 bases remaining between them. This CDR3 has 15 residues. The germline V gene encodes CDR1 SGHRS and CDR2 YFSETQ. The CDR3 sequence is CASSPVPVTGGEQFF. In DNA form, the CDR3 reads TGCGCCAGCAGCCCCGTTCCCGTGACCGGTGGGGAGCAGTTCTTC.

V usage is TRBV27 and J usage is TRBJ2-7; 10 bases align to TRBD2. Germline CDR1 MNHEY, CDR2 SMNVEV (reference sequence). The CDR3 is 16 amino acids. Trimming took 5 bases from V and 2 from J; bases not matched to a gene: 9. CDR3 protein: CASSRGGTSAAYEQYF. CDR3 in DNA: TGTGCCAGCAGTCGGGGCGGGACTAGCGCCGCCTACGAGCAGTACTTC.

CDR3 in DNA: TGTGCCAGCAGCTTACAGACAGGGGGCGGCACCGGGGAGCTGTTTTTT. It is translated as CASSLQTGGGTGELFF. The chain uses TRBV7-6 and TRBJ2-2, with 10 bases matching TRBD1. Germline V gene data show CDR1 as SGHVS and CDR2 as FNYEAQ. The CDR3 runs to 16 residues. Germline trimming cut 2 bases from V and 4 bases from J; bases unmatched to any gene: 4.

The gene calls are TRBV2 and TRBJ1-2; no firm D call. Between the trimmed V and J ends, which lost 6 bases and 4 bases, there was a span of 15 bases. This CDR3 region has 14 residues. Germline V gene lookup returns CDR1 SNHLY and CDR2 FYNNEI. CDR3 region: CASRGAGIGYGYTF. The CDR3 DNA reads as TGTGCCAGCAGAGGTGCGGGAATCGGCTATGGCTACACCTTC.

The chain combines TRBV6-5 with TRBJ2-2, with D perhaps matching TRBD2 (7 bases). The CDR3 consists of 13 residues. V was clipped by 5 bases and J by 7 bases, with 11 bases between them. CDR1 is MNHEY, CDR2 SVGAGI, per germline. CDR3 nucleotide sequence: TGTGCCAGCAGTCGCGGGGGCGTCGGGGAGCTGTTTTTT. Protein sequence: CASSRGGVGELFF.

This chain connects TRBV7-9 to TRBJ2-1; TRBD2 is a possible D gene (6 bases). The CDR3 runs to 17 residues. Germline CDR1 is SEHNR and CDR2 is FQNEAQ (reference sequence). The V gene lost 4 bases and the J gene lost 0 bases, with 16 bases spanning the gap. In DNA form, the CDR3 reads TGTGCCAGCAGCTCGTCGCGTGGCGGGACCTCCTACAATGAGCAGTTCTTC. This translates into CASSSSRGGTSYNEQFF.

CDR3 in amino acids: CSVEGDGPGSYEQYF. The CDR3 DNA sequence: TGCAGCGTTGAAGGCGACGGCCCAGGGTCCTACGAGCAGTACTTC. This chain uses TRBV29-1 with TRBJ2-7, with D tentatively TRBD1 (5 bases). The CDR3 length is 15 residues. CDR1 and CDR2 (germline): SQVTM, ANQGSEA. V lost 1 base to trimming and J lost 1 base, with 14 bases between them.